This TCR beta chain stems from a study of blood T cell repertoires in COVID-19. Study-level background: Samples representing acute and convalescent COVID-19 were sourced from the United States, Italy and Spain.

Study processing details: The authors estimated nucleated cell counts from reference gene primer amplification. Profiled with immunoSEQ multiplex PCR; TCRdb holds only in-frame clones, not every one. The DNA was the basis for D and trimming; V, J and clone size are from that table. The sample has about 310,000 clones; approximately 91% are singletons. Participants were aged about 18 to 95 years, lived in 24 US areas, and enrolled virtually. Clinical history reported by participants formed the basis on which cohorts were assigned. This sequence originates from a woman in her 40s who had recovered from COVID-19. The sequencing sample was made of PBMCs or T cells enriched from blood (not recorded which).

CDR3 region: CASGATSVGETQYF. The CDR3, as DNA: TGCGCCAGCGGCGCAACTAGCGTAGGAGAGACCCAGTACTTC. The chain links TRBV5-1 to TRBJ2-5, with 7 bases aligning to TRBD2. Per the germline V gene, CDR1 is SGHRS and CDR2 is YFSETQ. The CDR3 is made up of 14 amino acids. J gave up 4 bases and V 7 bases, and 10 bases lay outside the gene matches. The full variable domain, its missing parts supplied by reference TRBV5-1 and TRBJ2-5, is KAGVTQTPRYLIKTRGQQVTLSCSPISGHRSVSWYQQTPGQGLQFLFEYFSETQRNKGNFPGRFSGRQFSNSRSEMNVSTLELGDSALYLCASGATSVGETQYFGPGTRLLVL.